The source of this T cell receptor beta chain is a study of T cell repertoires in cytomegalovirus infection. Study-wide background: Public TCR beta signatures were indicative of both CMV infection and a matching HLA type. Findings and caveats of the study: Within the response measured ex vivo, HLA-C-restricted CMV-specific TCR beta clonotypes were dominant. The cumulative frequency of public TCR beta families distinguished individuals who carried CMV together with the relevant HLA.

The CDR3 is made up of 15 amino acids. Germline lookup yields CDR1 ENHRY and CDR2 SYGVKD. J lost 0 bases, V lost 6 bases, and 8 bases had no gene match. There are a few counts of this clonotype. The antigen remains undetermined. TCRdb processed the reads anew with MiXCR; each CDR3 protein has one entry. Here the sample spans about 98,000 distinct CDR3 sequences, about 15% being singletons. The chain uses TRBV10-3 and TRBJ2-7; 7 nucleotides agree with TRBD2. The sample consisted of PBMCs. This receptor was taken from a human donor in good health (CMV status not recorded). Some clones in this sample may be carry-over from other donors' samples. The DNA of the CDR3 is TGTGCCATCAGCGGAGCGGGGCAGAACTCCTACGAGCAGTACTTC. It specifies CAISGAGQNSYEQYF.